This T cell receptor (beta chain) was identified during a study of OX40 agonist ivuxolimab in advanced cancers. Study-level information: At just under 85% male, the cohort had a mean age of about 60 years, ranging from roughly 20 to 85. Three dose-escalation patients had partial responses: one with hepatocellular carcinoma and two with cutaneous melanoma.

CDR1 MDHEN and CDR2 SYDVKM come from the germline V gene. CDR3 length: 12 residues. V was trimmed by 6 bases and J by 7 bases, leaving 10 bases between them. People who had autoimmune disease history or systemic immunosuppression were excluded. Blood draws occurred at baseline, cycle 4 day 1, and cycle 7 day 1. TCRdb's table, derived via immunoSEQ multiplex PCR, lists solely in-frame clones and lacks some. The data contain 90,000 to 100,000 clones, less than 90% of them singletons. The sequencing here drew on CD4+ or CD8+ T cells sorted from blood, taken in a trial of the OX40 agonist ivuxolimab. The rearrangement uses TRBV28 and TRBJ1-5; D is possibly TRBD1 (5 bases). The receptor's source is an adult with an advanced solid tumor such as melanoma, head and neck, liver or kidney cancer. As DNA, the CDR3 is TGTGCCAGCAGCCTCAGGGAGCAGCCCCAGCATTTT. Translating it yields CASSLREQPQHF.